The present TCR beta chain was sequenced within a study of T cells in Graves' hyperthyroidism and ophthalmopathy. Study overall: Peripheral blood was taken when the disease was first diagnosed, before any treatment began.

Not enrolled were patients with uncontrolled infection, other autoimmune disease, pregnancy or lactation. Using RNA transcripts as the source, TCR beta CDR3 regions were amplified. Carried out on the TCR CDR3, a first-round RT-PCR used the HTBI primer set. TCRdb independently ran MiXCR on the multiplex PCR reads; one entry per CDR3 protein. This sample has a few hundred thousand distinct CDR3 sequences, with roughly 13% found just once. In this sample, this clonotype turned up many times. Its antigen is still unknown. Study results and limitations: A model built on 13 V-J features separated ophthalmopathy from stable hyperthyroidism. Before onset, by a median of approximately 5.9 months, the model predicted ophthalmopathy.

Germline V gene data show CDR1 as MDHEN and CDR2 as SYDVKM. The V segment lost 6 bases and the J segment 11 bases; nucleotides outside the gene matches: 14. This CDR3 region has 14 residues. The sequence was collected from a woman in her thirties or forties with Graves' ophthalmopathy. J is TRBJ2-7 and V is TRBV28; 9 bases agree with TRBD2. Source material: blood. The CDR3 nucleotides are TGTGCCAGCAGCGGTAGCGGGGGCAGTCCGGAGGAGTACTTC. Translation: CASSGSGGSPEEYF.